This T cell receptor beta chain derives from a study of T cells expressing NK-cell markers (dated by TCRdb to 2020 to 2022). Broadly, across the study: TCR beta-chain repertoires were profiled in sorted CD3+CD56+NKG2C+, CD3+CD56+NKG2C- and CD3+CD56-NKG2C+ T-cell subsets from eight donors. Seven of the eight sequenced donors were HCMV-seropositive and one was HCMV-seronegative. All eight donors whose samples were sequenced were randomly selected healthy volunteers, three of them men and five women. Illumina HiSeq 2000/2500, MiSeq or NextSeq was used to sequence libraries as 2 x 150 bp reads. Study-wide findings and limitations: In a handful of donors, the dominant CD3+CD56+NKG2C+ clonotypes ranked among the top 10 CD8+ clonotypes, making up roughly 1.0-7.0% of CD8+ T cells. Those dominant clonotypes were again the most abundant among CD3+CD56-NKG2C+ cells in a few donors, at about 25-60.1%. Whether the expanded NKG2C-expressing T cell clones were specific for HCMV antigens was left unclear.

To determine HCMV serostatus, a commercial ELISA kit was used to detect HCMV-specific IgG in serum. Ficoll density gradient centrifugation was used to isolate peripheral blood mononuclear cells from blood. From the cysteine up to the phenylalanine, the CDR3 has a length of 14 residues. No DNA accompanies this entry. For this clonotype: Its antigen is unknown.

Instrument on record: Illumina HiSeq 2000. TCR beta cDNA libraries were made by 5'RACE template switching that added a universal primer site and unique molecular identifiers. Priming for cDNA synthesis came from the TCR beta constant segment, and two successive PCR amplification steps followed. As for the authors' bioinformatics: MIGEC handled demultiplexing of the reads and grouping by UMI, while MiTCR was used to assemble and quantify clonotypes. Only TCR cDNA sequences supported by at least two reads were kept to exclude erroneous sequences. Downstream repertoire analysis used the tcR package, and clonotypes were matched across fractions by CDR3 nucleotide sequence plus V segment. VDJmatch was used to annotate antigen specificity against VDJdb, with one amino acid substitution allowed in CDR3. TCRdb reprocessed the reads and provides one entry for every CDR3 protein sequence; no DNA is given. None of the V and J calls come from the authors' own analysis; TCRdb made them. The sample table holds roughly 430,000 distinct CDR3 sequences. The ten largest clones add up to roughly 7.2% of the sample.

Here the chain combines TRBV12-3 or TRBV12-4 and TRBJ2-1; TCRdb indicates TRBD1, and absent DNA this call remains unverified. This receptor was taken from a woman between 18 and 70 years old in good health. Sequencing input: blood T cells: a sorted CD56 or NKG2C T cell subset, CD4+ or CD8+ T cells, or bulk PBMC T cells (not recorded which). The CDR3 has the sequence CASTPTGGYNEQFF.